These T cell receptor beta chains were read from a single sample in a study of blood T cell repertoires in COVID-19. Measured with immunoSEQ multiplex PCR; TCRdb has only the in-frame clones, and not every one. This sample yields around 170,000 clones, of which around four fifths are seen a single time; about 8% belongs to the top ten. The specimen was PBMCs or T cells enriched from blood (not recorded which). These receptors were obtained from a woman between 45 and 60 years old who had recovered from COVID-19. CDR3s include the opening cysteine and the closing phenylalanine or tryptophan. D genes are given only for firm matches. Clone size appears in some rows only: once, few, many, or a class for an expanded clone.

few	13	TRBV6-5	TRBJ1-4	.	TGTGCCAGTTTCGGGACACTGGGAGAAAAACTGTTTTTT	CASFGTLGEKLFF
.	13	TRBV27	TRBJ1-1	.	TGTGCCAGCAGTAGAGGGGGAAACACTGAAGCTTTCTTT	CASSRGGNTEAFF
.	15	TRBV7-6	TRBJ2-1	TRBD1	TGTGCCAGCAGCGCGAGACAGGGGCAGGGTAATGAGCAGTTCTTC	CASSARQGQGNEQFF
once	15	TRBV19	TRBJ1-5	TRBD1	TGTGCCAGTAGTAACCGGGACAGATTAACGCAGCCCCAGCATTTT	CASSNRDRLTQPQHF
.	15	TRBV4-1	TRBJ1-3	TRBD1	TGCGCCAGCAGCCAAGTGGGGACAGGAGGAAACACCATATATTTT	CASSQVGTGGNTIYF
once	14	TRBV4-1	TRBJ2-1	.	.	CASSQVASGILAFF
.	15	TRBV6-5	TRBJ2-7	TRBD1	TGTGCCAGCAGCCGGACAGGGAGTCGGCTTGACGAGCAGTACTTC	CASSRTGSRLDEQYF
.	14	TRBV2	TRBJ2-2	.	TGTGCCAGCGCCGGGACAACGAACACCGGGGAGCTGTTTTTT	CASAGTTNTGELFF
.	17	TRBV7-2	TRBJ2-4	.	TGTGCCAGCAGCTTAGCGCACCTATCCCTAGCCAAAAACATTCAGTACTTC	CASSLAHLSLAKNIQYF
.	15	TRBV9	TRBJ1-5	TRBD1	TGTGCCAGCAGCGCTTCAGGGGGAAGCAATCAGCCCCAGCATTTT	CASSASGGSNQPQHF
.	14	TRBV5-1	TRBJ2-3	TRBD1	TGCGCCAGCTTCCGGACAGGGAGCACAGATACGCAGTATTTT	CASFRTGSTDTQYF
.	14	TRBV29-1	TRBJ1-1	.	TGCAGCGTCCTCAGGGAAACTTCAGACACTGAAGCTTTCTTT	CSVLRETSDTEAFF
.	13	TRBV3-1/TRBV3-2	TRBJ1-1	.	TGTGCCAGCAGCTTGAATAGGGGAACTGAAGCTTTCTTT	CASSLNRGTEAFF
.	13	TRBV18	TRBJ2-7	.	TGTGCCAGCTCACCGGGCAGCTCCTACGAGCAGTACTTC	CASSPGSSYEQYF
.	13	TRBV7-2	TRBJ2-2	.	TGTGCCAGCAGGAAGACAGTCACCGGGGAGCTGTTTTTT	CASRKTVTGELFF
.	15	TRBV20-1	TRBJ2-1	.	TGCAGTGCTATTGAGGGGACACGTTTCTACAATGAGCAGTTCTTC	CSAIEGTRFYNEQFF
.	14	TRBV6-1	TRBJ1-5	TRBD1	TGTGCCAGCAGTGAAGTCCAGGGGGGTCAGCCCCAGCATTTT	CASSEVQGGQPQHF
.	17	TRBV14	TRBJ1-2	TRBD1	TGCACCGGTCAGAATGAACTAAAGGACAGGGAAGACTATGGCTACACCTTC	CTGQNELKDREDYGYTF
.	13	TRBV19	TRBJ1-4	TRBD1	TGTGCCAGCAGACAGGGGAGGCATGAAAAACTGTTTTTT	CASRQGRHEKLFF
.	11	TRBV2	TRBJ1-2	.	TGTGCCAGCGAGGCGGCGAAGAGCTACACCTTC	CASEAAKSYTF
.	17	TRBV9	TRBJ2-1	.	TGTGCCAGCAGCGTCCCAGAGAGGGGGAAGACCTACAATGAGCAGTTCTTC	CASSVPERGKTYNEQFF
.	16	TRBV9	TRBJ2-3	.	TGTGCCAGCAGCCCTGCTCTCCGGGAGAGAGGAGATACGCAGTATTTT	CASSPALRERGDTQYF
once	15	TRBV6-2/TRBV6-3	TRBJ2-1	TRBD2	TGTGCCAGCAGTTACCCTTCTGGGACTAGCGGGAGGAGGGTCTTC	CASSYPSGTSGRRVF
.	14	TRBV11-3	TRBJ1-1	TRBD1	TGTGCCAGCAGCGAGACAGGGGCGAACACTGAAGCTTTCTTT	CASSETGANTEAFF
.	10	TRBV7-9	TRBJ2-3	.	TGTGCCAGCGCTCGGGATACGCAGTATTTT	CASARDTQYF
.	17	TRBV10-3	TRBJ1-2	TRBD1	TGTGCCATCAGTGAAGGTATCGGGAACAGGGGGAAAGACGGCTACACCTTC	CAISEGIGNRGKDGYTF
.	13	TRBV6-5	TRBJ1-3	.	TGTGCCAGCAGCAGGGGCTCTGGAAACACCATATATTTT	CASSRGSGNTIYF
.	14	TRBV18	TRBJ1-5	.	TGTGCCAGCTCACCAAGCGTGAGCAATCAGCCCCAGCATTTT	CASSPSVSNQPQHF
.	12	TRBV28	TRBJ2-7	.	TGTGCCAGCAGTCTAGACCCAACGGAGCAGTACTTC	CASSLDPTEQYF
.	13	TRBV10-3	TRBJ1-5	.	TGTGCCATCAAGAAGGGGGACGGCCAGCCCCAGCATTTT	CAIKKGDGQPQHF
.	13	TRBV29-1	TRBJ2-3	.	TGCAGCTCCTCATCTGGAGGAATCGATACGCAGTATTTT	CSSSSGGIDTQYF
.	13	TRBV6-5	TRBJ1-2	.	TGTGCCAGCAGGGACACCGTTAACTATGGCTACACCTTC	CASRDTVNYGYTF
.	16	TRBV5-1	TRBJ2-1	TRBD2	TGCGCCAGCAGCGAGACGACTAGCGGGGTGAACAATGAGCAGTTCTTC	CASSETTSGVNNEQFF
.	16	TRBV5-4	TRBJ1-4	.	TGTGCCAGCAGCTTGGGGGGGGGACAAGCTAATGAAAAACTGTTTTTT	CASSLGGGQANEKLFF
.	14	TRBV7-2	TRBJ2-7	TRBD2	TGTGCCAGCAGCTCGCGGGGGGGCCCCTACGAGCAGTACTTC	CASSSRGGPYEQYF
.	19	TRBV7-2	TRBJ2-6	TRBD1	TGTGCCAGCAGCCTTTTATCCCGGGACAGGGGACCCGGGGCCAACGTCCTGACTTTC	CASSLLSRDRGPGANVLTF
.	16	TRBV5-1	TRBJ2-2	.	TGCGCCAGCAGCTTGTCGGTCAGGCAATCAACCGGGGAGCTGTTTTTT	CASSLSVRQSTGELFF
.	13	TRBV5-8	TRBJ2-2	.	TGTGCCAGCAGCCGAGTTAACACCGGGGAGCTGTTTTTT	CASSRVNTGELFF
.	13	TRBV13	TRBJ1-2	TRBD1	TGTGCCAGCAGCCGGGACAGGGGGGGAGGCTACACCTTC	CASSRDRGGGYTF
.	14	TRBV28	TRBJ2-2	TRBD2	TGTGCCAGCTGGGGGACTAGCGGGGCCGGGGAGCTGTTTTTT	CASWGTSGAGELFF
.	14	TRBV9	TRBJ1-5	.	TGTGCCAGCAGCCGAAGCAGAGGAGATCAGCCCCAGCATTTT	CASSRSRGDQPQHF
.	13	TRBV5-6	TRBJ1-2	.	TGTGCCAGCAGCTTAAACAGCATCTATGGCTACACCTTC	CASSLNSIYGYTF
.	14	TRBV3-1/TRBV3-2	TRBJ1-2	.	TGTGCCAGCAGCCAAGACCCGCGTCCCTATGGCTACACCTTC	CASSQDPRPYGYTF
.	17	TRBV6-6	TRBJ2-6	TRBD1	TGTGCCAGCAGTCCGACGGGACAGGGCCGTGGGGCCAACGTCCTGACTTTC	CASSPTGQGRGANVLTF
.	13	TRBV19	TRBJ1-1	.	TGTGCCAGTTCGACAGCGACAGACACTGAAGCTTTCTTT	CASSTATDTEAFF
.	15	TRBV5-8	TRBJ2-3	.	TGTGCCAGCAGCTTACTTGATCCAAACACAGATACGCAGTATTTT	CASSLLDPNTDTQYF
.	14	TRBV4-1	TRBJ2-7	TRBD1	TGCGCCAGCAGCCCCGGGGACAGGGAGCACGAGCAGTACTTC	CASSPGDREHEQYF
.	15	TRBV7-2	TRBJ2-1	.	TGTGCCAGCAGCTTAGGCTGGGGGGTCTACAATGAGCAGTTCTTC	CASSLGWGVYNEQFF
.	15	TRBV5-4	TRBJ2-3	TRBD2	TGTGCCAGCAGCTTGAGTAGCGGGGAGTGGGATACGCAGTATTTT	CASSLSSGEWDTQYF
.	18	TRBV4-1	TRBJ1-1	TRBD1	TGCGCCAGCAGCCAGGGCAGTGACAGGGGGCCAAGTAACACTGAAGCTTTCTTT	CASSQGSDRGPSNTEAFF
.	12	TRBV27	TRBJ2-5	TRBD2	TGTGCCAGCGGACTAGCGCCGGAGACCCAGTACTTC	CASGLAPETQYF
.	13	TRBV18	TRBJ2-7	.	TGTGCCAGCTCACCAGGACAAACCTACGAGCAGTACTTC	CASSPGQTYEQYF
.	14	TRBV7-9	TRBJ2-7	TRBD1	TGTGCCAGCAGCCGAGAGACAGGGTCCTACGAGCAGTACTTC	CASSRETGSYEQYF
.	12	TRBV5-6	TRBJ2-1	TRBD1	TGTGCCAGCAGCTTAGAGGGGGCCTTGGAGTTCTTC	CASSLEGALEFF